This T cell receptor (beta chain) was sequenced for a study of PD-1 blockade in classical Hodgkin lymphoma. About the study: Intravenous delivery of nivolumab at 3 mg/kg to patients occurred every 2 weeks. General observations from the study: The diversity seen at baseline in complete responders resembled that of newly diagnosed patients. Reasons behind the repertoire differences stay unclear, perhaps disease activity or earlier therapy.

Clones were read by immunoSEQ multiplex PCR, and TCRdb kept only the in-frame ones, dropping some. The sample comprises some 30,000 clones, approximately 85% of which are singletons, and about 2.4% rests with the top ten. CDR1 is GTSNPN, CDR2 SVGIG, per germline (reference sequence). Trimming took 0 bases from V and 4 from J, leaving 4 bases between them. CDR3 size: 12 residues. This sample's time point: cycle 4 day 1 (C4D1), after more than five weeks of nivolumab. All the patients suffered relapse after autologous stem cell transplantation, and brentuximab vedotin exposure differed. Purification of CD4+ T cells from thawed PBMCs was performed via magnetic negative selection. Comment on this clone: Its antigen is not known.

This chain joins TRBV30 and TRBJ2-1; no clear D gene. This receptor was taken from a human donor with classical Hodgkin lymphoma. Source: CD4+ T cells from blood, taken before the fourth cycle of nivolumab. The CDR3 coding sequence is TGTGCCTGGAGTGTCGGGTACAATGAGCAGTTCTTC. It is translated as CAWSVGYNEQFF.